This entry lists 25 T cell receptor beta chains sequenced from one sample in a study of cytomegalovirus exposure and HLA in healthy donors. Sequencing used immunoSEQ multiplex PCR; TCRdb keeps in-frame clones, though not all of them. The top ten hold about 0.99% of the sample, which has roughly 300,000 clones, approximately 87% seen once. Sequenced input: PBMCs. The receptors stem from a young woman in good health and CMV-seronegative.

V is TRBV5-4 and J is TRBJ2-3; D gene unclear. CDR1 and CDR2 (germline): SGHNT, YYREEE (reference sequence). This CDR3 has 14 amino acids. Trimming pared 2 bases from V and 0 bases from J, leaving 7 bases between. The CDR3 here is CASSFDTSTDTQYF. The CDR3 coding sequence is TGTGCCAGCAGCTTCGATACTAGCACAGATACGCAGTATTTT. The whole variable domain, remainder taken from reference TRBV5-4 and TRBJ2-3, is ETGVTQSPTHLIKTRGQQVTLRCSSQSGHNTVSWYQQALGQGPQFIFQYYREEENGRGNFPPRFSGLQFPNYSSELNVNALELDDSALYLCASSFDTSTDTQYFGPGTRLTVL.

This chain connects TRBV5-4 to TRBJ2-7; the D gene is possibly TRBD1 (5 bases). CDR1 and CDR2 from the germline V gene are SGHNT and YYREEE (reference sequence). Trimming left V 0 bases short and J 6 bases short, with 10 bases between. The CDR3 is 13 amino acids. CDR3 in amino acids: CASSLVGAREQYF. DNA for the CDR3: TGTGCCAGCAGCTTGGTAGGGGCTCGCGAGCAGTACTTC.

J is TRBJ2-2 and V is TRBV5-1; D may be TRBD2 (5 bases). The V end was cut by 2 bases, the J end by 4 bases, with 12 bases between. The CDR3 is 15 amino acids. Germline loops: CDR1 SGHRS, CDR2 YFSETQ. DNA of the CDR3: TGCGCCAGCAGCTTATGGGCGGGTGGCACCGGGGAGCTGTTTTTT. Translated: CASSLWAGGTGELFF.

This rearrangement joins TRBV28 to TRBJ2-7; possible D gene TRBD2, 6 bases. This CDR3 has 15 residues. V lost 6 bases and J 0 bases, leaving 15 bases between the germline ends. Germline V gene lookup returns CDR1 MDHEN and CDR2 SYDVKM. The CDR3 region has the DNA TGTGCCAGCAGCTCCACGGGACTCGCCTCCTACGAGCAGTACTTC. Translation: CASSSTGLASYEQYF.

The CDR3 sequence: CASSVDGGTGGYEQYF. The CDR3, as DNA: TGTGCCAGCAGCGTAGACGGTGGGACAGGGGGGTACGAGCAGTACTTC. The J gene is TRBJ2-7, the V gene TRBV9; TRBD1 matches 11 bases. V dropped 0 bases and J dropped 4; count of bases not matched to a gene: 6. Germline CDR1 is SGDLS and CDR2 is YYNGEE. The CDR3 consists of 16 residues.

The V call is TRBV28, the J call TRBJ1-6, with a possible D match to TRBD1 (6 bases). CDR3 length: 15 amino acids. V was clipped by 5 bases and J by 7 bases, with 15 bases between them. Germline loops: CDR1 MDHEN, CDR2 SYDVKM. The CDR3 here is CASSPRAGENSPLHF. The CDR3 region has the DNA TGTGCCAGCAGTCCTCGGGCAGGGGAGAATTCACCCCTCCACTTT.

This chain joins TRBV6-6 and TRBJ2-7, with 11 bases aligning to TRBD1. Germline CDR1 is MNHNY and CDR2 is SVGAGI (reference sequence). The junction had 9 bases not matched to a gene; V was cut back by 6 bases and J by 2 bases. The CDR3 is 16 amino acids. CDR3 protein: CASSRPRDRGTYEQYF. The CDR3 coding sequence is TGTGCCAGCAGCCGACCCCGGGACAGGGGGACCTACGAGCAGTACTTC.

The chain has TRBV13 and TRBJ1-3; D remains ambiguous. V dropped 0 bases and J dropped 4 bases, with 13 bases sitting between them. Germline V gene data show CDR1 as PRHDT and CDR2 as FYEKMQ (reference sequence). The CDR3 length is 16 residues. The CDR3 DNA is TGTGCCAGCAGCTTAGGCCTAGGAGGCAAAGGAAACACCATATATTTT. This sequence encodes CASSLGLGGKGNTIYF.

V and J are TRBV29-1 and TRBJ2-6; 7 bases line up with TRBD1. With 4 bases clipped from V and 2 bases from J, the junction kept 2 bases outside the gene matches. This CDR3 comprises 14 residues. CDR1 is SQVTM and CDR2 is ANQGSEA in the germline V gene. CDR3 region: CSVAGQAGANVLTF. The CDR3, as DNA: TGCAGCGTTGCCGGACAGGCTGGGGCCAACGTCCTGACTTTC.

The rearrangement uses TRBV27 and TRBJ1-2; 8 bases agree with TRBD1. This CDR3 is 13 amino acids long. Germline loops: CDR1 MNHEY, CDR2 SMNVEV (reference sequence). Trimming removed 4 bases from V and 6 bases from J; junction bases left unmatched: 4. The CDR3 DNA is TGTGCCAGCAGTTATGGACAGGGCCATGGCTACACCTTC. Its protein product is CASSYGQGHGYTF.

The chain employs TRBV4-3 and TRBJ2-5, with 7 nucleotides matching TRBD2. The CDR3 has 14 amino acids. Trimming removed 4 bases from V and 5 bases from J; junction bases left unmatched: 7. CDR1 and CDR2 from the germline V gene are LGHNA and YSLEER. In DNA form, the CDR3 reads TGCGCCAGCAGCCCGCGAAGCGGGACGGAGACCCAGTACTTC. Protein sequence: CASSPRSGTETQYF.

The chain couples TRBV7-2 to TRBJ1-1; D is ambiguous. The germline CDR1 and CDR2 sequences are SGHTA and FQGNSA. CDR3 length: 13 amino acids. V was clipped by 1 base and J by 8 bases, with 11 bases between them. This CDR3 is CASSLVNVGEAFF. In nucleotides, the CDR3 is TGTGCCAGCAGCTTAGTAAACGTCGGGGAAGCTTTCTTT. Full variable domain (rest looked up from reference TRBV7-2 and TRBJ1-1): GAGVSQSPSNKVTEKGKDVELRCDPISGHTALYWYRQSLGQGLEFLIYFQGNSAPDKSGLPSDRFSAERTGGSVSTLTIQRTQQEDSAVYLCASSLVNVGEAFFGQGTRLTVV.

The rearrangement uses TRBV18 and TRBJ2-7; TRBD1 matches at 7 bases. The trim removed 2 bases at V and 0 bases at J, leaving 4 bases unmatched. The CDR3 consists of 15 residues. Germline V gives CDR1 KGHSH, CDR2 LQKENI. DNA of the CDR3: TGTGCCAGCTCACCAACCGGGACAGCCTCCTACGAGCAGTACTTC. The encoded protein is CASSPTGTASYEQYF. Full variable domain (remainder filled in from reference TRBV18 and TRBJ2-7): NAGVMQNPRHLVRRRGQEARLRCSPMKGHSHVYWYRQLPEEGLKFMVYLQKENIIDESGMPKERFSAEFPKEGPSILRIQQVVRGDSAAYFCASSPTGTASYEQYFGPGTRLTVT.

This chain uses TRBV7-2 with TRBJ2-5, with D hard to call. This CDR3 region has 12 residues. CDR1 is SGHTA and CDR2 is FQGNSA in the germline V gene. The germline V and J ends were trimmed by 1 base and 4 bases, with 4 bases remaining between them. The chain's CDR3 is CASSLGLETQYF. DNA of the CDR3: TGTGCCAGCAGCTTAGGGCTAGAGACCCAGTACTTC. The full variable domain, in which reference TRBV7-2 and TRBJ2-5 provide the parts outside the CDR3, is GAGVSQSPSNKVTEKGKDVELRCDPISGHTALYWYRQSLGQGLEFLIYFQGNSAPDKSGLPSDRFSAERTGGSVSTLTIQRTQQEDSAVYLCASSLGLETQYFGPGTRLLVL.

The genes are TRBV7-6 and TRBJ2-2; the match to TRBD1 covers 8 bases. Per the germline V gene, CDR1 is SGHVS and CDR2 is FNYEAQ. J was trimmed by 3 bases and V by 4 bases; bases with no gene match: 1. CDR3 length equals 14 residues. CDR3 coding DNA: TGTGCCAGCAGCTGGACAGGGTACACCGGGGAGCTGTTTTTT. It specifies CASSWTGYTGELFF. Filled out from reference TRBV7-6 and TRBJ2-2, the complete variable domain reads GAGVSQSPRYKVTKRGQDVALRCDPISGHVSLYWYRQALGQGPEFLTYFNYEAQQDKSGLPNDRFSAERPEGSISTLTIQRTEQRDSAMYRCASSWTGYTGELFFGEGSRLTVL.

The chain carries TRBV10-3 and TRBJ2-7, with TRBD2 matching over 11 bases. Germline V gene data show CDR1 as ENHRY and CDR2 as SYGVKD. Trimming removed 9 bases from V and 7 bases from J; junction bases left unmatched: 8. The CDR3 covers 13 residues. For the CDR3, the DNA is TGTGCCATTCTAGCGGGAGGAGGAGGAGAGCAGTACTTC. This codes for CAILAGGGGEQYF.

This chain connects TRBV4-1 to TRBJ1-4; maybe TRBD1 (6 bases). Trimming left V 5 bases short and J 11 bases short, with 12 bases between. The CDR3 covers 12 residues. Germline CDR1 is MGHRA and CDR2 is YSYEKL. The chain's CDR3 is CASSYLGAKLFF. CDR3 bases: TGCGCCAGCAGCTATTTGGGGGCTAAACTGTTTTTT.

The chain couples TRBV27 to TRBJ2-1; 8 bases are shared with TRBD2. The CDR3 is made up of 16 amino acids. From germline, CDR1 is MNHEY and CDR2 SMNVEV (reference sequence). J gave up 2 bases and V 1 base, and 4 bases lay outside the gene matches. The CDR3 sequence is CASSLYTSGPYNEQFF. The CDR3 region has the DNA TGTGCCAGCAGTTTATACACTAGCGGTCCCTACAATGAGCAGTTCTTC.

This rearrangement joins TRBV9 to TRBJ2-6; 7 bases are a match to TRBD2. This CDR3 contains 15 residues. With 4 bases clipped from V and 2 bases from J, the junction kept 3 bases outside the gene matches. Germline V gene lookup returns CDR1 SGDLS and CDR2 YYNGEE. This CDR3 is CASSPRGAGANVLTF. CDR3 nucleotide sequence: TGTGCCAGCAGCCCCCGGGGGGCTGGGGCCAACGTCCTGACTTTC.

The chain combines TRBV2 with TRBJ1-1, with D possibly TRBD1 on 6 matching bases. The CDR3 sequence is 14 residues long. With 5 bases removed from V and 4 bases from J, the gap between germline ends came to 14 bases. From germline, CDR1 is SNHLY and CDR2 FYNNEI. CDR3 sequence: CASSQTGRVTEAFF. Written as DNA, the CDR3 is TGTGCCAGCAGTCAAACAGGGAGGGTCACTGAAGCTTTCTTT.

This chain connects TRBV28 to TRBJ1-4; 7 nucleotides agree with TRBD1. This CDR3 has 15 residues. The V gene end was trimmed by 5 bases and the J gene end by 5 bases; junction bases not matched to a gene: 8. Per the germline V gene, CDR1 is MDHEN and CDR2 is SYDVKM. The CDR3 is CASSMTGMRNEKLFF. The CDR3 DNA sequence: TGTGCCAGCAGTATGACAGGGATGCGGAATGAAAAACTGTTTTTT.

This chain's CDR3 is CASSEDPVLAGANEQFF. The CDR3 bases are TGTGCCAGCAGTGAAGACCCCGTGCTAGCGGGAGCGAATGAGCAGTTCTTC. This chain connects TRBV6-1 to TRBJ2-1, with TRBD2 matching 10 bases. The CDR3 loop spans 17 amino acids. CDR1 and CDR2 (germline): MNHNS, SASEGT. The V and J ends lost 1 base and 7 bases, in that order; junction bases with no gene match: 10.

The chain employs TRBV6-6 and TRBJ2-1; 9 positions agree with TRBD1. The CDR3 covers 14 residues. CDR1 is MNHNY and CDR2 is SVGAGI in the germline V gene (reference sequence). With V trimmed by 10 bases and J by 6 bases, 10 bases remained unmatched. The CDR3 spells CATHLGQGSNEQFF. The CDR3 region has the DNA TGTGCCACCCACCTGGGACAGGGTAGCAATGAGCAGTTCTTC.

The chain recombines TRBV5-8 with TRBJ2-1; possibly TRBD1 for D (5 bases). V lost 1 base, J lost 7 bases, and 12 bases lay in between. Germline values: CDR1 SGHTS, CDR2 YDEGEE. The CDR3 sequence is 14 residues long. The CDR3 reads CASSLRWGRNEQFF. The CDR3 DNA is TGTGCCAGCAGCTTGCGTTGGGGCAGGAATGAGCAGTTCTTC.

This clone was counted only a few times. The V and J genes are TRBV2 and TRBJ1-2; D not certain. There are 10 residues in the CDR3. Trimming shortened V by 3 bases and J by 7 bases, and 3 bases separated the two germline ends. Per the germline V gene, CDR1 is SNHLY and CDR2 is FYNNEI. The CDR3: CASSDLGYTF. The CDR3 bases are TGTGCCAGCAGTGACCTTGGCTACACCTTC.